This T cell receptor (beta chain) came from a study of T cell responses to AZD1222 COVID-19 vaccine. Findings of the study overall: Dominant at 160-218 and 743-854, vaccine-associated CD4 TCRs also spanned spike. A reported finding is that nearly half of spike-specific TCRs target unmutated variant regions. Clonal diversity was possibly underestimated; the donors were predominantly white British and more often female.

The V gene's germline CDR1 is MDHEN and CDR2 SYDVKM. This CDR3 contains 17 residues. Deletions cut 0 bases from V and 0 bases from J, with 12 bases between. Some clones are missing from TCRdb's copy, which holds only in-frame ones; the method was immunoSEQ multiplex PCR. The sample holds under 95,000 clones, 65% to 90% seen once. Regarding this clone: Its target is unknown.

Sample: peripheral blood, taken on day 0 of AZD1222 vaccination. The TCR comes from an adult in good health. V is TRBV28 and J is TRBJ1-3; possibly TRBD1 for D (5 bases). The CDR3 DNA follows: TGTGCCAGCAGTTTATGGAAAGGGACCGACTCTGGAAACACCATATATTTT. This translates into CASSLWKGTDSGNTIYF.